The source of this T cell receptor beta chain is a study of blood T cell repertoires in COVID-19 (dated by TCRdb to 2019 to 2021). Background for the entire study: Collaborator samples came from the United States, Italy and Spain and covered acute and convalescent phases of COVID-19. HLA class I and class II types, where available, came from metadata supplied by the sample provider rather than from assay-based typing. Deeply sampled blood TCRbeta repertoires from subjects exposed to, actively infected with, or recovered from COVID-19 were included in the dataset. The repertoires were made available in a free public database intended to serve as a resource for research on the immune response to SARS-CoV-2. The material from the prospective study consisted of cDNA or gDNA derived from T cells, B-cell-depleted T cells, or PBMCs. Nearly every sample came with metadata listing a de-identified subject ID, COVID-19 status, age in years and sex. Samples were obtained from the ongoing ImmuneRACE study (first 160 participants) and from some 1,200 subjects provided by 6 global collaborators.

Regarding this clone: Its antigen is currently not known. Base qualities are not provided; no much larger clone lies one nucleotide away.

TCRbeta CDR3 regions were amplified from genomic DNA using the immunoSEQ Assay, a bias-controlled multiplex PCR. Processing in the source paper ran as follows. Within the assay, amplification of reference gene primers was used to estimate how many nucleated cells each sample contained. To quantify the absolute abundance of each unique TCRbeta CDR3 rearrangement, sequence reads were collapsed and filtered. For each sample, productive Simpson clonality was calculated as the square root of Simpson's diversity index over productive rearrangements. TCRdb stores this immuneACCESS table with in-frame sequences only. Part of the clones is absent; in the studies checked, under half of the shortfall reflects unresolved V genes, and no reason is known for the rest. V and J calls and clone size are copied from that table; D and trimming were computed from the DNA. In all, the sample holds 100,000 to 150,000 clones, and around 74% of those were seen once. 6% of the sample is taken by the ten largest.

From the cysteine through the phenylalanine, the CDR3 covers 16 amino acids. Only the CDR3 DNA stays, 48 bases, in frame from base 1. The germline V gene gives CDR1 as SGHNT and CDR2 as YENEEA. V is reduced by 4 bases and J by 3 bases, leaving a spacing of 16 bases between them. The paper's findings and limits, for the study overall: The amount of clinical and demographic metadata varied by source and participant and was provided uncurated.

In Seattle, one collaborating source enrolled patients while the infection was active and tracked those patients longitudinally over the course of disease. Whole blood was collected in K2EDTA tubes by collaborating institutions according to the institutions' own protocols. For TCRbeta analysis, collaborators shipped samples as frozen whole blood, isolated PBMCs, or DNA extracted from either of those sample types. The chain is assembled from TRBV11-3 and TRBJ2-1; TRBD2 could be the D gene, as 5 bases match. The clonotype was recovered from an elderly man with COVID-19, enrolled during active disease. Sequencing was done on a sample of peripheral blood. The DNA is TGTGCCAGCAGCTCCGACTCCCGGGGTATCTACAATGAGCAGTTCTTC. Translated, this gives CASSSDSRGIYNEQFF.